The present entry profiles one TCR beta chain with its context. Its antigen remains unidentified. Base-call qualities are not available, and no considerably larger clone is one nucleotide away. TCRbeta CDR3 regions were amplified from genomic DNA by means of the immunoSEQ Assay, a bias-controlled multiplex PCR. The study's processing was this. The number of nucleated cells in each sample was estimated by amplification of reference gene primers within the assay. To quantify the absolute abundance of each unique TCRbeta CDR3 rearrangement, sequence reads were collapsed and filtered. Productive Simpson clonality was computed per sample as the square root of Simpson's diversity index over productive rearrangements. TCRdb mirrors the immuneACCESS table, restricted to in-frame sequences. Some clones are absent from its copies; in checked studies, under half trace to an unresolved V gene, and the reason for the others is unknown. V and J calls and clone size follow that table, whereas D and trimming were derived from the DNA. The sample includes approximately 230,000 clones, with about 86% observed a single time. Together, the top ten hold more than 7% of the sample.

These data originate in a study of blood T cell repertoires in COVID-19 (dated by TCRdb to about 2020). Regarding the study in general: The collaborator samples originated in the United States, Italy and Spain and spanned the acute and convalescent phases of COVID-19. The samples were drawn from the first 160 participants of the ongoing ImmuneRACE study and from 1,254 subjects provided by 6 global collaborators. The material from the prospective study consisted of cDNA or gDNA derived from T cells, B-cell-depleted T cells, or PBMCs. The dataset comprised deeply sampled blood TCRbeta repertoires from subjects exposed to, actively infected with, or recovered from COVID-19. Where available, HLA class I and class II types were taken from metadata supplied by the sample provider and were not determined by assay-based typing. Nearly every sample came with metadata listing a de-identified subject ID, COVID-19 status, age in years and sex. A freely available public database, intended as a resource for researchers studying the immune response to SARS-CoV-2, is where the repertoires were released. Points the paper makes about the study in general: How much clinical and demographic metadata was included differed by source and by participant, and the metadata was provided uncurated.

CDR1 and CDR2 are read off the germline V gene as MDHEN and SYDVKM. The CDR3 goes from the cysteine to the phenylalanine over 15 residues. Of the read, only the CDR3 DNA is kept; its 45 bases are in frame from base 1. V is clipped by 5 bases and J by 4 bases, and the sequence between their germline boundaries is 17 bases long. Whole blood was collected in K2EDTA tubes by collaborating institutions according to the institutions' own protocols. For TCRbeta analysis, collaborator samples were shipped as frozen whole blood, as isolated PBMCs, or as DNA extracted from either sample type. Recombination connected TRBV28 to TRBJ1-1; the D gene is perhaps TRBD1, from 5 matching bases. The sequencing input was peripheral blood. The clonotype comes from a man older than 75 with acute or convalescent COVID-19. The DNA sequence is TGTGCCAGCAGTCCTCCGGGAGGGGCGGGCACTGAAGCTTTCTTT. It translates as CASSPPGGAGTEAFF.